These T cell receptor beta chains were read from a single sample in a study of human T cells and chemical hapten exposure. TCRdb processed the RACE reads anew with MiXCR; each CDR3 protein has one entry. The table records around 350,000 distinct CDR3 sequences, about 5% of them present only once. The sample was whole blood, taken in connection with sensitization to the hapten diphenylcyclopropenone (DPC). These receptors all stem from a woman aged 18-29 years with alopecia areata. Some clones in this sample may be carry-over from other donors' samples. The CDR3 runs from the conserved cysteine through the conserved F or W. The D gene is left open where the match is weak. Not every row has a clone size; where given, it reads once, few, many or a size class.

d_gene: -
j_gene: TRBJ1-6
v_gene: TRBV7-9
abundance: many
CDR3nt: TGTGCCAGCAGCTTTACGGACAGTTATTCACCCCTCCACTTT
CDR3aa: CASSFTDSYSPLHF

d_gene: -
j_gene: TRBJ2-2
v_gene: TRBV6-6
abundance: -
CDR3nt: TGTGCCAGCAGTTACTCTCTTCTGGGGTTGGAGACCGGGGAGCTGTTTTTT
CDR3aa: CASSYSLLGLETGELFF

d_gene: -
j_gene: TRBJ1-2
v_gene: TRBV27
abundance: many
CDR3nt: TGTGCCAGCAGTATTTCGGGGGCCACCGCCTTAGGCTATGGCTACACCTTC
CDR3aa: CASSISGATALGYGYTF

d_gene: -
j_gene: TRBJ1-5
v_gene: TRBV6-2/TRBV6-3
abundance: few
CDR3nt: TGTGCCAGCCGTGACAGACCGCGGGGCAATCAGCCCCAGCATTTT
CDR3aa: CASRDRPRGNQPQHF

d_gene: TRBD1
j_gene: TRBJ2-5
v_gene: TRBV18
abundance: few
CDR3nt: TGTGCCAGCTCACTAAGATGGACAGGGGCCGGGGAGACCCAGTACTTC
CDR3aa: CASSLRWTGAGETQYF

d_gene: -
j_gene: TRBJ2-3
v_gene: TRBV15
abundance: few
CDR3nt: TGTGCCACCAGCAGAGATTGGGGCGGATCCCTCGATACGCAGTATTTT
CDR3aa: CATSRDWGGSLDTQYF

d_gene: TRBD1
j_gene: TRBJ2-3
v_gene: TRBV20-1
abundance: few
CDR3nt: TGCAGTGGGGGACAGGGGGCGGTAGATACGCAGTATTTT
CDR3aa: CSGGQGAVDTQYF

d_gene: -
j_gene: TRBJ1-1
v_gene: TRBV29-1
abundance: few
CDR3nt: TGCAGCGTTGAAAGGACCCAGAACACTGAAGCTTTCTTT
CDR3aa: CSVERTQNTEAFF

d_gene: -
j_gene: TRBJ2-3
v_gene: TRBV6-2/TRBV6-3
abundance: -
CDR3nt: TGTGCCAGCAGTTACTCGATAGATACGCAGTATTTT
CDR3aa: CASSYSIDTQYF

d_gene: TRBD1
j_gene: TRBJ1-2
v_gene: TRBV27
abundance: few
CDR3nt: TGTGCCAGCAGCCCCATCACAGGGGGGGTCTATGGCTACACCTTC
CDR3aa: CASSPITGGVYGYTF

d_gene: -
j_gene: TRBJ2-6
v_gene: TRBV11-2
abundance: many
CDR3nt: TGTGCCAGCAGCTACATACAGCGAGCCGGGGCCAACGTCCTGACTTTC
CDR3aa: CASSYIQRAGANVLTF

d_gene: -
j_gene: TRBJ2-1
v_gene: TRBV4-3
abundance: -
CDR3nt: TGCGCCAGCAGCCACTTGGGGGGAAATCGGCAGTTCTTC
CDR3aa: CASSHLGGNRQFF

d_gene: -
j_gene: TRBJ1-2
v_gene: TRBV12-3/TRBV12-4
abundance: many
CDR3nt: TGTGCCAGCAGTTTATTGAAGAATGGCTACACCTTC
CDR3aa: CASSLLKNGYTF

d_gene: -
j_gene: TRBJ2-3
v_gene: TRBV20-1
abundance: -
CDR3nt: TGCAGTGCAAAGAGGGAGCTAAATACGCAGTATTTT
CDR3aa: CSAKRELNTQYF

d_gene: -
j_gene: TRBJ2-7
v_gene: TRBV7-9
abundance: many
CDR3nt: TGTGCCAGCAGCTCTGGACAGTACGAGCAGTACTTC
CDR3aa: CASSSGQYEQYF

d_gene: TRBD2
j_gene: TRBJ2-4
v_gene: TRBV27
abundance: -
CDR3nt: TGTGCCAGCAGTTTACTGACTAGCGGGGGGGTAGCCAAAAACATTCAGTACTTC
CDR3aa: CASSLLTSGGVAKNIQYF

d_gene: -
j_gene: TRBJ1-2
v_gene: TRBV20-1
abundance: many
CDR3nt: TGCAGTGCTAGAGGGGGCCCTGGCTACACCTTC
CDR3aa: CSARGGPGYTF

d_gene: -
j_gene: TRBJ2-6
v_gene: TRBV20-1
abundance: few
CDR3nt: TGCAGTGCTAGAGATCGAGTTACCTCTGGGGCCAACGTCCTGACTTTC
CDR3aa: CSARDRVTSGANVLTF

d_gene: -
j_gene: TRBJ1-6
v_gene: TRBV4-3
abundance: many
CDR3nt: TGCGCCAGCAGCCAGGATAGAAGCTCCTATAATTCACCCCTCCACTTT
CDR3aa: CASSQDRSSYNSPLHF

d_gene: -
j_gene: TRBJ2-5
v_gene: TRBV5-1
abundance: few
CDR3nt: TGCGCCAGCAGGTTCACTCAGGGGGGCCTTGAGACCCAGTACTTC
CDR3aa: CASRFTQGGLETQYF

d_gene: -
j_gene: TRBJ1-5
v_gene: TRBV6-2/TRBV6-3
abundance: -
CDR3nt: TGTGCCAGCACCCGGGGGCAGAGCAATCAGCCCCAGCATTTT
CDR3aa: CASTRGQSNQPQHF

d_gene: -
j_gene: TRBJ2-3
v_gene: TRBV5-1
abundance: -
CDR3nt: TGCGCCAGCAGCACGGGACTCCCCACAGATACGCAGTATTTT
CDR3aa: CASSTGLPTDTQYF

d_gene: -
j_gene: TRBJ2-6
v_gene: TRBV3-1
abundance: many
CDR3nt: TGTGCCAGCAGCCAAGGACTTTCTGCCAACTCTGGGGCCAACGTCCTGACTTTC
CDR3aa: CASSQGLSANSGANVLTF

d_gene: -
j_gene: TRBJ2-5
v_gene: TRBV11-2
abundance: -
CDR3nt: TGTGCCAGCAGCTTAGAATCTACTCAAGAGACCCAGTACTTC
CDR3aa: CASSLESTQETQYF

d_gene: TRBD1
j_gene: TRBJ1-1
v_gene: TRBV6-5
abundance: many
CDR3nt: TGTGCCAGCAGTTCTCACTGGGGAGACAGGGGGGTGAACACTGAAGCTTTCTTT
CDR3aa: CASSSHWGDRGVNTEAFF

d_gene: TRBD1
j_gene: TRBJ2-4
v_gene: TRBV2
abundance: -
CDR3nt: TGTGCCAGCAGTCAGCCTACAGGGGAAGTTCAGTACTTC
CDR3aa: CASSQPTGEVQYF

d_gene: TRBD1
j_gene: TRBJ1-2
v_gene: TRBV28
abundance: -
CDR3nt: TGTGCCAGCAGCTATGGGTGGACAGGGAACGGCTACACCTTC
CDR3aa: CASSYGWTGNGYTF

d_gene: TRBD1
j_gene: TRBJ1-1
v_gene: TRBV2
abundance: -
CDR3nt: TGTGCCAGCACTAATTCAGGGGGGTCTGAAGCTTTCTTT
CDR3aa: CASTNSGGSEAFF

d_gene: -
j_gene: TRBJ2-7
v_gene: TRBV20-1
abundance: few
CDR3nt: TGCAGTGCTAGATCTGATTACTACGAGCAGTACTTC
CDR3aa: CSARSDYYEQYF

d_gene: -
j_gene: TRBJ2-1
v_gene: TRBV19
abundance: few
CDR3nt: TGTGCCAGTAGTAGGTCTTTGGGGGGGGCCGGTGGAAATGAGCAGTTCTTC
CDR3aa: CASSRSLGGAGGNEQFF

d_gene: -
j_gene: TRBJ1-2
v_gene: TRBV3-1
abundance: -
CDR3nt: TGTGCCAGCAGCCAAGATACGGGCCAGGGCTATGGCTACACCTTC
CDR3aa: CASSQDTGQGYGYTF

d_gene: TRBD1
j_gene: TRBJ2-7
v_gene: TRBV28
abundance: -
CDR3nt: TGTGCCAGCAGCCTCCCGGGACAGCCCTACGAGCAGTACTTC
CDR3aa: CASSLPGQPYEQYF

d_gene: -
j_gene: TRBJ1-6
v_gene: TRBV20-1
abundance: -
CDR3nt: TGCAGTGCTAGGGGGGACGCGGGAAGCTCCTATAATTCACCCCTCCACTTT
CDR3aa: CSARGDAGSSYNSPLHF

d_gene: -
j_gene: TRBJ1-4
v_gene: TRBV10-3
abundance: -
CDR3nt: TGTGCCATCAGTCCAGGGTCAGGCCGCGAAAAACTGTTTTTT
CDR3aa: CAISPGSGREKLFF

d_gene: TRBD2
j_gene: TRBJ2-1
v_gene: TRBV9
abundance: many
CDR3nt: TGTGCCAGCAGCCCGCGACTAGCGGGGGACAATGAGCAGTTCTTC
CDR3aa: CASSPRLAGDNEQFF

d_gene: -
j_gene: TRBJ2-6
v_gene: TRBV5-1
abundance: few
CDR3nt: TGCGCCAGCAGCTTTAATACCGGGGAGTTATCCAACGTCCTGACTTTC
CDR3aa: CASSFNTGELSNVLTF

d_gene: TRBD1
j_gene: TRBJ1-5
v_gene: TRBV20-1
abundance: -
CDR3nt: TGCAGTGCTCAGGGGGCAAGTCAGCCCCAGCATTTT
CDR3aa: CSAQGASQPQHF

d_gene: TRBD1
j_gene: TRBJ2-5
v_gene: TRBV7-9
abundance: many
CDR3nt: TGTGCCAGCAGCTCGGGGCAGGGGGCGCAGACCCAGTACTTC
CDR3aa: CASSSGQGAQTQYF

d_gene: TRBD1
j_gene: TRBJ1-6
v_gene: TRBV9
abundance: few
CDR3nt: TGTGCCAGCAGCGTGGGGGGAGACAGGGGTGATTCACCCCTCCACTTT
CDR3aa: CASSVGGDRGDSPLHF

d_gene: -
j_gene: TRBJ2-1
v_gene: TRBV5-1
abundance: many
CDR3nt: TGCGCCAGCAGCTTGGCCGTCTCAGGGTCCTCCAACAATGAGCAGTTCTTC
CDR3aa: CASSLAVSGSSNNEQFF

d_gene: -
j_gene: TRBJ2-3
v_gene: TRBV12-3/TRBV12-4
abundance: many
CDR3nt: TGTGCCAGCCTAGGCTACAGAAGCACAGATACGCAGTATTTT
CDR3aa: CASLGYRSTDTQYF